These 10 T cell receptor beta chains came from one sample sequenced in a study of OX40 agonist ivuxolimab in advanced cancers. The table came from immunoSEQ multiplex PCR; TCRdb's copy has only in-frame clones and leaves some out. Among approximately 69,000 clones listed, 90% to 95% were seen once. This material consisted of CD4+ or CD8+ T cells sorted from blood, taken in a trial of the OX40 agonist ivuxolimab. All receptors come from an adult with an advanced solid tumor such as melanoma, head and neck, liver or kidney cancer.

The rearrangement joins TRBV30 to TRBJ2-6, with D hard to call. The CDR3 totals 17 residues. Germline V gives CDR1 GTSNPN, CDR2 SVGIG (reference sequence). V was pared by 2 bases and J by 0 bases, with 14 bases between. Here the CDR3 reads CAWSTLTVSSGANVLTF. DNA for the CDR3: TGTGCCTGGAGTACGCTAACGGTTAGCTCTGGGGCCAACGTCCTGACTTTC.

The chain recombines TRBV7-9 with TRBJ2-7, with D perhaps TRBD1 (6 bases). CDR3 length: 13 residues. The V end was cut by 4 bases, the J end by 3 bases, with 10 bases between. Germline V gene sequence: CDR1 SEHNR, CDR2 FQNEAQ (reference sequence). CDR3 in amino acids: CASSSWTVYEQYF. The CDR3 coding sequence is TGTGCCAGCAGCTCCTGGACAGTCTACGAGCAGTACTTC.

The rearrangement uses TRBV7-3 and TRBJ2-3; perhaps TRBD2 as D (6 bases). From germline, CDR1 is SGHTA and CDR2 FQGTGA. This CDR3 is built from 15 residues. V was cut by 0 bases and J by 2 bases, with 9 bases left in between. The CDR3 loop reads CASSLTSGTTDTQYF. The CDR3 DNA sequence: TGTGCCAGCAGCTTAACTAGCGGAACCACAGATACGCAGTATTTT.

This clone was observed a handful of times. This chain uses TRBV7-6 with TRBJ1-2, with D uncertain. Germline V gene sequence: CDR1 SGHVS, CDR2 FNYEAQ. The CDR3 length is 15 residues. Between the trimmed V and J ends, which lost 1 base and 5 bases, there was a span of 14 bases. In nucleotides, the CDR3 is TGTGCCAGCAGCTTAGGCACGGGATCGGCATATGGCTACACCTTC. Protein sequence: CASSLGTGSAYGYTF.

The genes are TRBV30 and TRBJ1-4, with 7 bases identical to TRBD1. V was clipped by 5 bases and J by 2 bases; unmatched bases: 11. The CDR3 has 16 amino acids. Germline CDR1 is GTSNPN and CDR2 is SVGIG (reference sequence). As DNA, the CDR3 is TGTGCCTGGGCGGCAGGGAGGGGGCGGACTAATGAAAAACTGTTTTTT. As protein: CAWAAGRGRTNEKLFF.

The count of this clone is one. The V call is TRBV6-1, the J call TRBJ2-7; D gene ambiguous. Germline CDR1 is MNHNS and CDR2 is SASEGT. The CDR3 extends over 13 amino acids. V lost 4 bases to trimming and J lost 3 bases, with 10 bases between them. The CDR3 sequence: CASSGRANYEQYF. The CDR3 DNA sequence: TGTGCCAGCAGTGGCCGAGCTAACTACGAGCAGTACTTC.

The CDR3 protein is CARRDVGLAVVRPYNEQFF. CDR3 nucleotides: TGTGCCAGAAGGGATGTGGGACTAGCGGTTGTGAGGCCCTACAATGAGCAGTTCTTC. This chain links TRBV5-3 with TRBJ2-1; 11 nucleotides align to TRBD2. TRBV5-3 is reported as an ORF; its role is uncertain. V trimming: 5 bases; J trimming: 2 bases; junction bases outside the gene matches: 15. The CDR3 is 19 residues long.

The chain uses TRBV12-5 and TRBJ2-1; D possibly corresponds to TRBD2 (5 bases). Germline CDR1 reads LGHNT; CDR2 reads FRNRAP. CDR3 size: 13 residues. The V gene lost 0 bases and the J gene lost 8 bases, with 8 bases spanning the gap. DNA of the CDR3: TGTGCTAGTGGTTTGGTTGGGAGTCATGAGCAGTTCTTC. Its protein product is CASGLVGSHEQFF.

This clone was seen only a few times. CDR3 DNA sequence: TGTGCCAGTTCACAGACAGGGGGGCTCTACGAGCAGTACTTC. This encodes CASSQTGGLYEQYF. The gene calls are TRBV11-2 and TRBJ2-7; 9 bases fit TRBD1. In germline, CDR1 is SGHAT, CDR2 FQNNGV. With V trimmed by 9 bases and J by 3 bases, 9 bases remained unmatched. The CDR3 has 14 residues.

J is TRBJ1-6 and V is TRBV6-1; 7 bases line up with TRBD1. The trim removed 7 bases at V and 8 bases at J, leaving 8 bases unmatched. Germline lookup yields CDR1 MNHNS and CDR2 SASEGT. The CDR3 has 14 amino acids. The DNA for the CDR3 is TGTGCCAGCACCCGAGACAGGGTGGATTCACCCCTCCACTTT. It encodes CASTRDRVDSPLHF.